The rows below give T cell receptor beta chains drawn from one sample of a study of blood T cell repertoires in COVID-19. The protocol was immunoSEQ multiplex PCR, while the TCRdb copy is restricted to in-frame clones and leaves out a portion. Altogether about 190,000 clones are present, about 83% being singletons, with the ten largest covering around 0.88%. The sample consisted of peripheral blood. The receptor source for this set is a woman between 18 and 30 years old who had recovered from COVID-19. Each CDR3 is given with its conserved first and last residue. A D gene is named only where the DNA matches it firmly. Size is omitted from some rows. Given values are once, few, many or a class for expanded clones.

length	D	size	V	J	DNA	CDR3
17	TRBD1	once	TRBV19	TRBJ1-5	TGTGCCAGTAGTAAACGTGACAGGGGAGGCGGCAATCAGCCCCAGCATTTT	CASSKRDRGGGNQPQHF
14	-	-	TRBV6-5	TRBJ1-2	TGTGCCAGCAGTTGGCTGGCAGGAACTTCAGGCTACACCTTC	CASSWLAGTSGYTF
14	TRBD2	-	TRBV4-1	TRBJ2-2	TGCGCCAGCAGCCAAGGGACTAGCACCGGGGAGCTGTTTTTT	CASSQGTSTGELFF
15	TRBD1	-	TRBV5-1	TRBJ2-5	TGCGCCAGCAGCAACCCGGGACAGACAAAAGAGACCCAGTACTTC	CASSNPGQTKETQYF
15	TRBD2	-	TRBV9	TRBJ2-1	TGTGCCAGCAGCCCCACGGGACTAGCCGACAATGAGCAGTTCTTC	CASSPTGLADNEQFF
16	TRBD1	-	TRBV5-5	TRBJ1-2	TGTGCCAGCAGCTTGGCGGTTGAAGGGGGCGGCTATGGCTACACCTTC	CASSLAVEGGGYGYTF
15	TRBD2	-	TRBV2	TRBJ2-2	TGTGCCAGCAGAGTACTAGCGCCGAACACCGGGGAGCTGTTTTTT	CASRVLAPNTGELFF
15	TRBD1	-	TRBV19	TRBJ1-5	TGTGCCAGTAGTCTATGGACAGGGGACAATCAGCCCCAGCATTTT	CASSLWTGDNQPQHF
16	TRBD2	-	TRBV5-4	TRBJ2-3	TGTGCCAGCAGCCCCGGGGTAGCGGGGTTGACAGATACGCAGTATTTT	CASSPGVAGLTDTQYF
13	-	few	TRBV2	TRBJ1-5	TGTGCCAGCAGTGCAGGGAGGGATCAGCCCCAGCATTTT	CASSAGRDQPQHF
15	-	few	TRBV5-1	TRBJ2-6	TGCGCCAGCAGCTTGGCAGGGGCTGGGGCCAACGTCCTGACTTTC	CASSLAGAGANVLTF
13	-	-	TRBV18	TRBJ1-1	TGTGCCAGCTCACCCGGGTTGGACACTGAAGCTTTCTTT	CASSPGLDTEAFF
15	-	-	TRBV6-5	TRBJ2-7	TGTGCCAGCAGGGACCCTCAGACAGGAACCTACGAGCAGTACTTC	CASRDPQTGTYEQYF
16	-	-	TRBV9	TRBJ1-6	TGTGCCAGCAGCGTATCTGGCCTTCTCCTCGATTCACCCCTCCACTTT	CASSVSGLLLDSPLHF
11	-	many	TRBV5-4	TRBJ2-1	TGTGCCCAGGGCGACTACAATGAGCAGTTCTTC	CAQGDYNEQFF
16	TRBD2	-	TRBV19	TRBJ2-3	TGTGCCAGTAGTATTCGCGGCGGGAGGTTTACAGATACGCAGTATTTT	CASSIRGGRFTDTQYF
13	-	-	TRBV28	TRBJ1-2	TGTGCCAGCAGTTTCAACAGTAACTATGGCTACACCTTC	CASSFNSNYGYTF
16	-	-	TRBV19	TRBJ1-1	TGTGCCAGTAGTTCCGACCCGGAGACCCTACGCCCCGAAGCTTTCTTT	CASSSDPETLRPEAFF
14	-	-	TRBV9	TRBJ2-3	TGTGCCAGCAGCGTAGAGGGGGGGCCCGATACGCAGTATTTT	CASSVEGGPDTQYF
14	TRBD1	once	TRBV2	TRBJ2-3	TGTGCCAGCAGCGACAGGGTAGGCACAGATACGCAGTATTTT	CASSDRVGTDTQYF
15	TRBD2	-	TRBV3-1/TRBV3-2	TRBJ2-3	TGTGCCAGCAGACGAGCGGGGGGCCGTACAGATACGCAGTATTTT	CASRRAGGRTDTQYF
13	TRBD1	-	TRBV7-2	TRBJ1-1	TGTGCCAGCAGATGGACAGGGGTCACTGAAGCTTTCTTT	CASRWTGVTEAFF
14	-	-	TRBV7-2	TRBJ2-3	TGTGCCAGCAGCTTCGGAGGGAGCACAGATACGCAGTATTTT	CASSFGGSTDTQYF
17	-	-	TRBV5-1	TRBJ2-1	TGCGCCAGCAGCTTGATCCTCCGGGGGGCTTTCCACAATGAGCAGTTCTTC	CASSLILRGAFHNEQFF
14	-	-	TRBV7-3	TRBJ2-2	TGTGCCAGCAGCTCCTCAGGGGAAGCCGGGGAGCTGTTTTTT	CASSSSGEAGELFF
19	TRBD2	once	TRBV11-2	TRBJ2-1	TGTGCCAGCAGCTCCCTTCGACTAGCGGGAGTTCGGTGGGGCAATGAGCAGTTCTTC	CASSSLRLAGVRWGNEQFF
14	-	-	TRBV23-1	TRBJ1-2	TGCGCCAGCAGTCAATCAGCGAGTAACTATGGCTACACCTTC	CASSQSASNYGYTF
14	-	few	TRBV6-4	TRBJ2-7	TGTGCCAGCAGTGACGATCCGGGAAACTACGAGCAGTACTTC	CASSDDPGNYEQYF
15	-	-	TRBV7-2	TRBJ2-7	TGTGCCAGCAGCTTAGACCAGGCCGCCAGGAACGAGCAGTACTTC	CASSLDQAARNEQYF
15	-	-	TRBV14	TRBJ2-5	TGTGCCAGCAGCCCGGGCACTAGCAGGAGGGAGACCCAGTACTTC	CASSPGTSRRETQYF
14	-	-	TRBV7-3	TRBJ2-5	TGTGCCAGCAGCTTAATGGGGCAGAAAGAGACCCAGTACTTC	CASSLMGQKETQYF
14	TRBD2	-	TRBV29-1	TRBJ2-1	TGCAGCGGTAGACTAGCGGGAGCTCAGAATGAGCAGTTCTTC	CSGRLAGAQNEQFF
13	-	-	TRBV30	TRBJ1-2	TGTGCCTGGAGTGTACGGGTTCTGTATGGCTACACCTTC	CAWSVRVLYGYTF
15	TRBD1	-	TRBV5-4	TRBJ1-3	TGTGCCAGCAGATTGACAGGGGGGTCTGGAAACACCATATATTTT	CASRLTGGSGNTIYF
15	TRBD2	-	TRBV3-1/TRBV3-2	TRBJ2-3	TGTGCCAGCAGCCTTTCGACTAGCGGGGGAGATACGCAGTATTTT	CASSLSTSGGDTQYF
17	TRBD1	-	TRBV24-1	TRBJ2-3	TGTGCCACCAGTGATCTAACAGGGGGCGATAGGGGGGATACGCAGTATTTT	CATSDLTGGDRGDTQYF
17	TRBD2	-	TRBV5-1	TRBJ2-5	TGCGCCAGCAGCTTAGGACAGGAGCGGGGGGGCTTTGAGACCCAGTACTTC	CASSLGQERGGFETQYF
14	-	-	TRBV5-3	TRBJ1-5	TGTGCCAGAAGCTTGAAAAGGGGCAGGCAGCCCCAGCATTTT	CARSLKRGRQPQHF
16	-	once	TRBV4-3	TRBJ1-5	TGCGCCAGCAGCCATAGGGAGGGGCGCAAGGGTCAGCCCCAGCATTTT	CASSHREGRKGQPQHF
16	-	few	TRBV4-3	TRBJ1-6	TGCGCCAGCAGCCAAGAGGGGGCCAGCCATAATTCACCCCTCCACTTT	CASSQEGASHNSPLHF
16	-	-	TRBV9	TRBJ2-3	TGTGCCAGCAGCCCGCGAAGTGAGGGGGGCACAGATACGCAGTATTTT	CASSPRSEGGTDTQYF